This T cell receptor (beta chain) derives from a study of vaccination and CD4 T cells after COVID-19. General study results and limits: It was observed that, in convalescent patients, a median about 90% of reactive clones arose only post-vaccination.

An Oncomine TCR Beta short-read assay was used to sequence the DNA from cultured CD4+ T cells. Cultured CD4+ T cells were the source of extracted genomic DNA. Via MiXCR, TCRdb re-called the PCR reads, giving one row per CDR3 protein. The sample lists 9,000 to 10,000 distinct CDR3 sequences, roughly a third occurring once. Unmatched junction bases numbered 11, after V lost 8 bases and J lost 5 bases. CDR1 and CDR2 from the germline V gene are DFQATT and SNEGSKA (reference sequence). The CDR3 is made up of 13 amino acids. Sample treatment: roughly ten-day PBMC culture with coronavirus spike peptide pools or control peptides (ViraFEST assay). CD4+ T cells of the unexposed donor were collected before the COVID-19 pandemic (2011-2018). T cells were expanded with peptide pools, and expanded clonotypes were identified by TCR sequencing. This clonotype is judged medium-sized (0.01 to 0.1%). The antigen is unknown.

This receptor was obtained from a human donor in good health. The sequencing sample was made of CD4+ T cells from blood, cultured in vitro. The chain uses TRBV20-1 and TRBJ2-5; 7 bases are a match to TRBD1. The CDR3 region has the DNA TGCAGTCCCCGGACAGGCCTGAGGGAGACCCAGTACTTC. Protein product: CSPRTGLRETQYF.